This T cell receptor beta chain was captured by sequencing in a study of blood T cell repertoires in COVID-19. V lost 5 bases, J lost 10 bases, and 12 bases lay in between. Germline V lookup: CDR1 LGHNA, CDR2 YNFKEQ. The CDR3 totals 12 residues. Some clones are missing from TCRdb's copy, which holds only in-frame ones; the method was immunoSEQ multiplex PCR. Of 200,000 to 250,000 clones listed, over 80% were seen once; the top ten hold over 0.75%. The chain combines TRBV4-2 with TRBJ2-1; no definite D call. The sequence was obtained from a man aged 45-65 years who had been exposed to COVID-19. The source material was PBMCs or T cells enriched from blood (not recorded which). For the CDR3, the DNA is TGTGCCAGCAGCTTACTCGCGGAGGAGCAGTTCTTC. Translating it yields CASSLLAEEQFF.